This TCR beta chain was identified in a study of cytomegalovirus exposure and HLA in healthy donors. Study-wide background: Roughly 80 million unique TCRs from HLA-typed donors made up an early data release.

This CDR3 is 16 amino acids long. Germline V gene data show CDR1 as LNHDA and CDR2 as SQIVND (reference sequence). Between the trimmed V and J ends, which lost 9 bases and 5 bases, there was a span of 23 bases. The PCR was carried out with 60 Vbeta primers and 13 Jbeta primers. TCRdb keeps only in-frame clones here, not all; method: immunoSEQ multiplex PCR. In the table there are approximately 160,000 clones, approximately 86% of which are singletons. This clone was recorded once. Material: PBMCs. The receptor's source is a male donor in good health and CMV-seronegative. V usage is TRBV19 and J usage is TRBJ2-1; the D gene is possibly TRBD2 (6 bases). The CDR3 is CAREKTVASVDNEQFF. The CDR3 DNA follows: TGTGCCAGGGAAAAAACGGTGGCTAGCGTAGACAATGAGCAGTTCTTC.